This TCR beta chain was observed in a study of T-cell reconstitution after alpha-beta-depleted transplantation in children. Unique molecular identifiers were used in preparing the TCRbeta library. TCRdb reprocessed the PCR reads via MiXCR and lists one record per CDR3 protein. The sample has 450,000 to 600,000 distinct CDR3 sequences, about 33% seen once. Specimen: PBMCs from the stem cell graft donor, collected from the stem cell graft. This TCR was sampled from a human donor who donated a stem cell graft to a child with aplastic anemia.

The CDR3 DNA sequence: TGTGCCACCAGCAGAGATAGCGAGGGGGCGAGCGAGCAGTACTTC. Amino acid sequence: CATSRDSEGASEQYF. This chain links TRBV15 with TRBJ2-7; 7 positions match TRBD1. V lost 0 bases and J lost 6; bases outside the gene matches: 8. Germline V CDR1 and CDR2: LNHNV, YYDKDF (reference sequence). This CDR3 has 15 amino acids.